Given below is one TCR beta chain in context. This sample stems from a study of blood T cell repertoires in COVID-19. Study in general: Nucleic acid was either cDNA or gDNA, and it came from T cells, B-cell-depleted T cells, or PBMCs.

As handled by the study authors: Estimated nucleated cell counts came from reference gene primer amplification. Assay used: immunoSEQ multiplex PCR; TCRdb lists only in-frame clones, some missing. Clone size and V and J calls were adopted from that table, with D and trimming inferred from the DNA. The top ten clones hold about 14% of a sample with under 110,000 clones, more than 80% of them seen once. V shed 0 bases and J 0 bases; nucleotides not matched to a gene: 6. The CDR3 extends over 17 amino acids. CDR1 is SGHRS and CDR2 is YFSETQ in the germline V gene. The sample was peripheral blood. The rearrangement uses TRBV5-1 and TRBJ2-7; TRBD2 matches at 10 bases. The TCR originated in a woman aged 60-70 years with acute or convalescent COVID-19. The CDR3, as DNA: TGCGCCAGCAGCTTGGCCGGACTAGCGGATAACTCCTACGAGCAGTACTTC. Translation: CASSLAGLADNSYEQYF.